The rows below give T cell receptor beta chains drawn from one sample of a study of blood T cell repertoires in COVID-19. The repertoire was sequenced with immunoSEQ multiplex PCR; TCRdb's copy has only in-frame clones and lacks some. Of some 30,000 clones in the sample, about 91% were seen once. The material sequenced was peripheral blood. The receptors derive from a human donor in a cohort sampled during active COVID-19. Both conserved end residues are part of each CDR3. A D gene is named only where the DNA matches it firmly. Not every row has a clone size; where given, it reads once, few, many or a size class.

CASSTGTGVAYEQYF | TGCGCCAGCAGCACCGGGACAGGGGTAGCCTACGAGCAGTACTTC | TRBD1 | - | TRBJ2-7 | TRBV5-1
CASSPPGGPKDTQYF | TGTGCCAGCAGTCCCCCAGGGGGGCCGAAAGATACGCAGTATTTT | - | once | TRBJ2-3 | TRBV6-2/TRBV6-3
CASLSGGRTDTQYF | TGTGCCAGCCTCAGCGGGGGCCGCACAGATACGCAGTATTTT | TRBD2 | - | TRBJ2-3 | TRBV6-6
CASRLGTFGGTDTQYF | TGTGCCAGCAGGCTAGGGACTTTCGGTGGCACAGATACGCAGTATTTT | - | - | TRBJ2-3 | TRBV2
CASSNGGSGANVLTF | TGTGCCAGTAGTAACGGGGGCTCTGGGGCCAACGTCCTGACTTTC | - | - | TRBJ2-6 | TRBV19
CASSDNRRNTGELFF | TGTGCCAGCAGCGATAACAGGAGGAACACCGGGGAGCTGTTTTTT | - | - | TRBJ2-2 | TRBV7-2
CASSSGQRNQPQHF | TGCGCCAGCAGCTCGGGACAGAGGAATCAGCCCCAGCATTTT | TRBD1 | once | TRBJ1-5 | TRBV5-1
CATSMQLGAMEAFF | TGTGCCACCAGCATGCAATTGGGGGCTATGGAAGCTTTCTTT | - | - | TRBJ1-1 | TRBV24-1
CASSPGTSFVETQYF | TGTGCCAGCAGCCCTGGGACTAGTTTTGTCGAGACCCAGTACTTC | TRBD2 | - | TRBJ2-5 | TRBV5-5
CASSLGRRSSYNSPLHF | TGTGCCAGCAGCTTAGGCCGGCGGAGCTCCTATAATTCACCCCTCCACTTT | - | - | TRBJ1-6 | TRBV7-8
CASSQQGWEGLHIGNQPQHF | TGCGCCAGCAGCCAACAGGGGTGGGAGGGTTTGCATATAGGCAATCAGCCCCAGCATTTT | - | - | TRBJ1-5 | TRBV4-1
CASSLDPNGGKQYF | TGTGCCAGCAGCTTAGATCCCAACGGCGGGAAGCAGTACTTC | - | once | TRBJ2-7 | TRBV11-3
CASSPTETNEKLFF | TGCGCCAGCAGCCCGACAGAGACTAATGAAAAACTGTTTTTT | - | once | TRBJ1-4 | TRBV4-1
CASRDRGLRTEAFF | TGTGCCAGCAGGGACAGGGGGCTTAGGACTGAAGCTTTCTTT | TRBD1 | - | TRBJ1-1 | TRBV2
CASSENRGQSSYNEQFF | TGCGCCAGCAGTGAAAACAGGGGGCAATCGTCATACAATGAGCAGTTCTTC | TRBD1 | - | TRBJ2-1 | TRBV10-2
CASSRTGEFSQPQHF | TGTGCCAGCAGCCGGACAGGGGAGTTCAGTCAGCCCCAGCATTTT | TRBD1 | few | TRBJ1-5 | TRBV5-6
CASSPHWTGSGANVLTF | TGTGCCAGCAGTCCCCACTGGACAGGGTCTGGGGCCAACGTCCTGACTTTC | TRBD1 | - | TRBJ2-6 | TRBV6-6
CASSPYPGTEAFF | TGTGCCAGCAGCCCATACCCAGGGACTGAAGCTTTCTTT | - | once | TRBJ1-1 | TRBV7-3
CASSLEPAGATNEKLFF | TGCGCCAGCAGCTTGGAACCGGCCGGGGCAACTAATGAAAAACTGTTTTTT | - | - | TRBJ1-4 | TRBV5-1
CASSELWGQNTGELFF | TGTGCCAGCAGTGAACTTTGGGGACAAAACACCGGGGAGCTGTTTTTT | - | - | TRBJ2-2 | TRBV6-4
CASSSSSITEAFF | TGCGCCAGCAGCTCTTCGAGTATTACTGAAGCTTTCTTT | - | - | TRBJ1-1 | TRBV5-1
CAWSLRNQPQHF | TGTGCCTGGAGCCTAAGAAATCAGCCCCAGCATTTT | - | - | TRBJ1-5 | TRBV30
CSVEATSGSYNEQFF | TGCAGCGTTGAGGCGACTAGCGGCTCCTACAATGAGCAGTTCTTC | TRBD2 | - | TRBJ2-1 | TRBV29-1
CASSQDNRDRLSRNTEAFF | TGCGCCAGCAGCCAAGATAATAGGGACAGGTTATCGAGGAACACTGAAGCTTTCTTT | TRBD1 | - | TRBJ1-1 | TRBV4-1
CASSYRRMETDTQYF | TGCGCCAGCAGCTACCGACGGATGGAGACAGATACGCAGTATTTT | - | - | TRBJ2-3 | TRBV5-1
CASSPRTSGGYGEQFF | TGTGCCAGCAGCCCTAGGACTAGCGGGGGGTATGGTGAGCAGTTCTTC | TRBD2 | few | TRBJ2-1 | TRBV7-9
CASSPRTGSYEQYF | TGCGCCAGCAGCCCAAGGACGGGGAGCTACGAGCAGTACTTC | - | - | TRBJ2-7 | TRBV5-1
CATRGGGNTEAFF | TGTGCCACCCGGGGAGGGGGGAACACTGAAGCTTTCTTT | - | - | TRBJ1-1 | TRBV15
CASSLGDTFKNIQYF | TGCGCCAGCAGCTTGGGAGACACCTTCAAAAACATTCAGTACTTC | - | - | TRBJ2-4 | TRBV5-1
CASSLGPGQGPGSYNSPLHF | TGCGCCAGCAGCTTGGGCCCGGGACAGGGCCCAGGGTCCTATAATTCACCCCTCCACTTT | TRBD1 | - | TRBJ1-6 | TRBV5-1
CASSLGGGGAEAFF | TGTGCCAGCAGCTTAGGGGGAGGAGGGGCCGAAGCTTTCTTT | - | - | TRBJ1-1 | TRBV11-3
CASNSVQGWNEQFF | TGTGCCAGCAATTCTGTCCAGGGTTGGAATGAGCAGTTCTTC | - | - | TRBJ2-1 | TRBV6-5
CAISEPNPGLANTGELFF | TGTGCCATCAGCGAACCCAACCCGGGACTAGCAAACACCGGGGAGCTGTTTTTT | TRBD2 | - | TRBJ2-2 | TRBV10-3
CASSHLQGANSPLHF | TGTGCCAGCTCACACCTTCAGGGCGCCAATTCACCCCTCCACTTT | - | - | TRBJ1-6 | TRBV18
CASSAGPGAYEQYF | TGTGCCAGTAGTGCTGGACCGGGGGCCTACGAGCAGTACTTC | - | - | TRBJ2-7 | TRBV19
CASSLRTGKAYEQYF | TGCGCCAGCAGCTTGAGGACAGGGAAAGCCTACGAGCAGTACTTC | TRBD1 | - | TRBJ2-7 | TRBV5-1
CASSLRGYEQYF | TGCGCCAGCAGCCTAAGGGGCTACGAGCAGTACTTC | - | - | TRBJ2-7 | TRBV5-1
CASTLWGTGYNEQFF | TGTGCCAGCACCCTATGGGGGACAGGATACAATGAGCAGTTCTTC | TRBD1 | - | TRBJ2-1 | TRBV6-5
CASTLRGFGADTQYF | TGTGCCAGCACTCTTCGGGGGTTTGGGGCAGATACGCAGTATTTT | - | few | TRBJ2-3 | TRBV6-5
CASSLAGEGEQYF | TGCGCCAGCAGCTTGGCCGGTGAGGGCGAGCAGTACTTC | - | - | TRBJ2-7 | TRBV5-1
CASSHDIPRGNYGYTF | TGTGCCAGCTCACACGACATACCCCGGGGTAACTATGGCTACACCTTC | - | - | TRBJ1-2 | TRBV18
CASSRSPPGKYEQYF | TGTGCCAGCAGCCGAAGCCCCCCAGGGAAATACGAGCAGTACTTC | - | once | TRBJ2-7 | TRBV3-1/TRBV3-2
CAGARDKGYGYTF | TGTGCCGGCGCGAGGGACAAGGGTTATGGCTACACCTTC | - | - | TRBJ1-2 | TRBV2
CASGTEGPYNSPLHF | TGTGCCAGCGGAACGGAGGGGCCCTATAATTCACCCCTCCACTTT | - | - | TRBJ1-6 | TRBV2
CASSDHSGGRDNEQFF | TGTGCCAGCAGCGACCATAGCGGGGGCCGCGACAATGAGCAGTTCTTC | TRBD2 | once | TRBJ2-1 | TRBV7-9
CATLSGAFYGYTF | TGTGCCACCCTTTCTGGGGCCTTCTATGGCTACACCTTC | - | - | TRBJ1-2 | TRBV6-5
CASSLVQGSYEQYF | TGTGCCAGCAGCTTAGTACAGGGATCCTACGAGCAGTACTTC | - | few | TRBJ2-7 | TRBV7-9
CASSERGIGGLNQPQHF | TGTGCCAGCAGTGAAAGGGGGATAGGGGGCCTCAATCAGCCCCAGCATTTT | TRBD1 | - | TRBJ1-5 | TRBV6-1